These 13 T cell receptor beta chains were sequenced from one sample in a study of T cell responses to AZD1222 COVID-19 vaccine. The method was immunoSEQ multiplex PCR; TCRdb's version includes in-frame clones alone and lacks a portion of them. The table lists around 200,000 clones, around nine tenths of them singletons. The sample here was peripheral blood, taken on day 0 of AZD1222 vaccination. The receptors originated from an adult in good health.

This clone was observed a single time. The chain is built from TRBV5-1 and TRBJ2-5; possibly TRBD1 for D (7 bases). The V end lost 0 bases, the J end lost 4 bases, and 28 bases lay between the germline ends. Looked up from germline, CDR1 is SGHRS and CDR2 is YFSETQ. The CDR3 extends over 20 amino acids. The DNA of the CDR3 is TGCGCCAGCAGCTTGGCCTCTGGGGGGAGCACCAAGGGGGCCCGAGAGACCCAGTACTTC. It specifies CASSLASGGSTKGARETQYF.

The V call is TRBV21-1, the J call TRBJ1-5. TRBV21-1 is an annotated pseudogene. The CDR3 has 18 residues. CDR3 coding DNA: TGTGCCAGCAGCAGCCCCCCGACTTTAGTGACTGCGGGTCAGCCCCAGCATTTT. Its translation is CASSSPPTLVTAGQPQHF.

The gene calls are TRBV11-2 and TRBJ2-1, with 7 bases fitting TRBD1. The CDR3 spans 15 residues. CDR1 is SGHAT and CDR2 is FQNNGV in the germline V gene. V dropped 3 bases and J dropped 4; count of bases not matched to a gene: 6. Here the CDR3 DNA reads TGTGCCAGCAGCTTTCGGACAGGCCTTTACAATGAGCAGTTCTTC. It translates to CASSFRTGLYNEQFF.

The chain links TRBV5-6 to TRBJ2-7; 7 nucleotides line up with TRBD2. The germline CDR1 and CDR2 sequences are SGHDT and YYEEEE. The CDR3 consists of 15 residues. The junction had 13 bases not matched to a gene; V was cut back by 4 bases and J by 6 bases. The CDR3 DNA follows: TGTGCCAGCAGCCGACGGGGAGGGGTTAATCGCGAGCAGTACTTC. Amino acid sequence: CASSRRGGVNREQYF.

CDR3 nucleotides: TGTGCCAGCAGCCAACTAGCAGCCCCGCACGACGAGCAGTACTTC. Protein: CASSQLAAPHDEQYF. The J gene is TRBJ2-7, the V gene TRBV3-1 (or the pseudogene TRBV3-2); a possible D gene is TRBD2 (5 bases). The CDR3 is 15 amino acids. V lost 2 bases, J lost 5 bases, and 16 bases lay in between. Per the germline V gene, CDR1 is LGHDT and CDR2 is YNNKEL (reference sequence).

The chain uses TRBV19 and TRBJ1-5; D uncertain. The CDR3 contains 14 residues. Looked up from germline, CDR1 is LNHDA and CDR2 is SQIVND (reference sequence). Deletions cut 3 bases from V and 0 bases from J, with 6 bases between. The CDR3 nucleotides are TGTGCCAGTAGTATGGACGGTAGCAATCAGCCCCAGCATTTT. Translating it yields CASSMDGSNQPQHF.

This clone was counted only a few times. The CDR3 sequence is CASSPTDEKLFF. In DNA, the CDR3 is TGTGCCAGCAGTCCGACAGACGAAAAACTGTTTTTT. The chain joins TRBV6-2 or TRBV6-3 to TRBJ1-4, with D perhaps TRBD1 (5 bases). Germline CDR1 and CDR2: MNHEY and SVGEGT. V dropped 5 bases and J dropped 8 bases, with 9 bases sitting between them. This CDR3 comprises 12 residues.

V and J are TRBV12-2 and TRBJ2-2. TRBV12-2 is a pseudogene segment. The CDR3 is made up of 16 amino acids. In DNA form, the CDR3 reads TGTGCAAGTCGCTTAGGGGGACGGAAGAACACCGGGGAGCTGTTTTTT. Its translation is CASRLGGRKNTGELFF.

This clone came up once. The chain links TRBV30 to TRBJ2-3; 7 bases are a match to TRBD2. With 1 base clipped from V and 5 bases from J, the junction kept 15 bases outside the gene matches. Germline lookup yields CDR1 GTSNPN and CDR2 SVGIG (reference sequence). This CDR3 contains 17 residues. CDR3 bases: TGTGCCTGGAGTGACCCCCTGCGAGCGGGGTCTAGAGATACGCAGTATTTT. This sequence encodes CAWSDPLRAGSRDTQYF. Full variable domain (remainder filled in from reference TRBV30 and TRBJ2-3): SQTIHQWPATLVQPVGSPLSLECTVEGTSNPNLYWYRQAAGRGLQLLFYSVGIGQISSEVPQNLSASRPQDRQFILSSKKLLLSDSGFYLCAWSDPLRAGSRDTQYFGPGTRLTVL.

A few counts support this clone. Other DNA sequences of this sample code for an identical CDR3. The J gene is TRBJ1-2, the V gene TRBV20-1; D ambiguous. CDR1 is DFQATT, CDR2 SNEGSKA, per germline (reference sequence). This CDR3 region has 12 residues. V shed 3 bases and J shed 3 bases, with 8 bases lying between them. CDR3 residues: CSASLSDYGYTF. Here the CDR3 DNA reads TGCAGTGCTAGTTTAAGCGACTATGGCTACACCTTC.

As DNA, the CDR3 is TGTGCCAGCAACAGGGACGACTACGAGCAGTACTTC. Translated: CASNRDDYEQYF. This rearrangement joins TRBV21-1 to TRBJ2-7; whether TRBD1, the table's D call, matches the DNA was not checked. TRBV21-1 is given as a pseudogene. This CDR3 has 12 residues.

The V and J genes are TRBV27 and TRBJ2-3; TRBD2 matches 12 bases. The ends lost 6 bases at V and 4 bases at J; junction bases unmatched: 8. The CDR3 has 16 residues. CDR1 MNHEY and CDR2 SMNVEV come from the germline V gene (reference sequence). DNA for the CDR3: TGTGCCAGCAGCCACCGACTAGCGGGGGTGGCAGATACGCAGTATTTT. This gives the protein CASSHRLAGVADTQYF.

This rearrangement joins TRBV5-1 to TRBJ1-6; D not certain. Germline CDR1 reads SGHRS; CDR2 reads YFSETQ. The ends were cut back, 4 bases at V and 6 bases at J, with 20 bases in the middle. CDR3 size: 17 residues. For the CDR3, the DNA is TGCGCCAGCAGCCCCCTCACGACGGGCTCGATTAATTCACCCCTCCACTTT. It is translated as CASSPLTTGSINSPLHF.